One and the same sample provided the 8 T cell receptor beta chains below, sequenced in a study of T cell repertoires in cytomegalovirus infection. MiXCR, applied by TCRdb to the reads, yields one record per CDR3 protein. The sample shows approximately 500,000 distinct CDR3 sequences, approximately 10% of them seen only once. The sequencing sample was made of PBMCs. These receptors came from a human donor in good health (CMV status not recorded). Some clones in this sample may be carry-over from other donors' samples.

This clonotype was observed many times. The DNA for the CDR3 is TGTGCCAGCAGCTTCCGGGACAGGGAGATTTGGGGCTACACCTTC. This gives the protein CASSFRDREIWGYTF. The chain couples TRBV13 to TRBJ1-2, with 9 bases matching TRBD1. Looked up from germline, CDR1 is PRHDT and CDR2 is FYEKMQ (reference sequence). The CDR3 runs to 15 residues. Trimming took 3 bases from V and 8 from J; bases not matched to a gene: 10.

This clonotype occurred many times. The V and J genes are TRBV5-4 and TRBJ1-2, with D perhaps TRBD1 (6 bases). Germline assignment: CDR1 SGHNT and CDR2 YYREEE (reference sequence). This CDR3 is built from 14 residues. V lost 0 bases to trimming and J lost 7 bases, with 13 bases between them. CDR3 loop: CASSLDRVSVGYTF. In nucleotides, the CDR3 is TGTGCCAGCAGCTTGGACAGGGTATCAGTTGGCTACACCTTC.

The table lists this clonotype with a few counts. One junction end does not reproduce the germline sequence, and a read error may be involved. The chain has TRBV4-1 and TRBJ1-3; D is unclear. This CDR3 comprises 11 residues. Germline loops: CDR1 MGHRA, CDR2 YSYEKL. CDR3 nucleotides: TGTGCCAGCAGCCACGGGAACACCATATATTTT. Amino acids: CASSHGNTIYF.

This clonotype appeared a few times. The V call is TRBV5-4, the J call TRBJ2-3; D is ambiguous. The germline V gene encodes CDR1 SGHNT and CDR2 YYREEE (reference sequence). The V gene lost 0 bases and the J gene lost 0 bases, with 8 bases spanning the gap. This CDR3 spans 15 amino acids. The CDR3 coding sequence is TGTGCCAGCAGCTTGGGGCGCCAGAGCACAGATACGCAGTATTTT. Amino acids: CASSLGRQSTDTQYF.

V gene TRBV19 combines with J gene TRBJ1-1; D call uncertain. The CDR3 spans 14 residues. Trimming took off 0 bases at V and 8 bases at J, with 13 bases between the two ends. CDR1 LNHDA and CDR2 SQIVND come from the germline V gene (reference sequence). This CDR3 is CASSIDLFASEAFF. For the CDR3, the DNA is TGTGCCAGTAGTATAGATCTGTTTGCGTCAGAAGCTTTCTTT.

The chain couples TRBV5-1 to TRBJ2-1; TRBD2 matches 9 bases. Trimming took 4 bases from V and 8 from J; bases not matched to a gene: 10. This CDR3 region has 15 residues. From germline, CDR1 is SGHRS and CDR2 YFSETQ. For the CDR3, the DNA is TGCGCCAGCAGCATCAGAGCGGGAGGCCCGCATGAGCAGTTCTTC. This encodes CASSIRAGGPHEQFF.

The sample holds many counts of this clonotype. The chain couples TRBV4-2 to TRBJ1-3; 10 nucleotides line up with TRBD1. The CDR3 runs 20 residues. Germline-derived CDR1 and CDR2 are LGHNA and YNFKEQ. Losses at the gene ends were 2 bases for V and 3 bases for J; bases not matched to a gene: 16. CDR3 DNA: TGTGCCAGCAGCCAACCCCTCAAGAGGGGACAGGGGCTTGGTGGAAACACCATATATTTT. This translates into CASSQPLKRGQGLGGNTIYF.

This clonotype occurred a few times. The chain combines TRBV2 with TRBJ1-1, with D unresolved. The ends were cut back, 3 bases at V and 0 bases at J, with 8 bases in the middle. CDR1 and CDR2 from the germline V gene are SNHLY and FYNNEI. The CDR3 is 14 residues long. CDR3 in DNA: TGTGCCAGCAGTGAGAGAGAGATGAACACTGAAGCTTTCTTT. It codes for CASSEREMNTEAFF.